Listed below are T cell receptor beta chains from one sample, sequenced in a study of cytomegalovirus exposure and HLA in healthy donors. Assay used: immunoSEQ multiplex PCR; TCRdb lists only in-frame clones, some missing. This table has approximately 300,000 clones, about 80% appearing once. The sequenced sample consisted of PBMCs. The receptors derive from a girl aged 2-15 years in good health and CMV-seronegative. CDR3s include the opening cysteine and the closing phenylalanine or tryptophan. The D gene is left open where the match is weak. The listing skips clone size in some rows; elsewhere it reads once, few, many or a size class.

13	TRBV19	NA	TRBJ2-7	TRBD1	TGTGCCAGTAGTATCGACAGGGCCTACGAGCAGTACTTC	CASSIDRAYEQYF
17	TRBV28	once	TRBJ1-1	TRBD1	TGTGCCAGCAGTTTAGACACCCGGACAGGGGGTTTCACTGAAGCTTTCTTT	CASSLDTRTGGFTEAFF
16	TRBV4-1	NA	TRBJ2-7	NA	TGCGCCAGCAGCCATCATCAGACTAGAGATACCTACGAGCAGTACTTC	CASSHHQTRDTYEQYF
14	TRBV13	NA	TRBJ2-7	TRBD2	TGTGCCAGCAGCTCACTAGCGGGTTCGGACGAGCAGTACTTC	CASSSLAGSDEQYF
16	TRBV6-5	few	TRBJ1-1	NA	TGTGCCAGCAGGTACACCCGAGACTCGGGGAACACTGAAGCTTTCTTT	CASRYTRDSGNTEAFF
15	TRBV11-1	NA	TRBJ1-1	TRBD1	TGTGCCAGCAGCTTATGGGGGACAGCTGACACTGAAGCTTTCTTT	CASSLWGTADTEAFF
17	TRBV5-4	once	TRBJ2-6	NA	TGTGCCAGCAGCCGCCAATTCCAGGGTAACGGGGCCAACGTCCTGACTTTC	CASSRQFQGNGANVLTF
16	TRBV6-5	NA	TRBJ1-4	TRBD1	TGTGCCAGCAGTTACTGGGGGCAGGGGGGAGGTGAAAAACTGTTTTTT	CASSYWGQGGGEKLFF
17	TRBV7-9	NA	TRBJ1-4	NA	TGTTCCAGCAGCTACCGCTCCGGCTATGGGAGTAATGAAAAACTGTTTTTT	CSSSYRSGYGSNEKLFF
15	TRBV10-1	NA	TRBJ2-3	NA	TGCGCCAGCAGTGACGGTGGTTTGAACACAGATACGCAGTATTTT	CASSDGGLNTDTQYF
15	TRBV13	NA	TRBJ2-7	NA	TGTGCCAGCAGCCTTACGGGGGGCAACCACTACGAGCAGTACTTC	CASSLTGGNHYEQYF
17	TRBV18	NA	TRBJ2-7	TRBD1	TGTGCCAGCTCACCACTTGTCAGGACAGGAACGACCTACGAGCAGTACTTC	CASSPLVRTGTTYEQYF
14	TRBV19	few	TRBJ2-1	TRBD2	TGTGCCAGTAGTAGGACTAGCGGGAGGTATGAGCAGTTCTTC	CASSRTSGRYEQFF
14	TRBV28	NA	TRBJ2-5	TRBD1	TGTGCCAGCAGTGCCAGACAGGGGATCGAGACCCAGTACTTC	CASSARQGIETQYF
15	TRBV6-5	NA	TRBJ2-7	TRBD2	TGTGCCAGCAGTCCGACGGGACTAGTGTCCTACGAGCAGTACTTC	CASSPTGLVSYEQYF
15	TRBV30	NA	TRBJ1-3	NA	TGTGCCTGGAGTGTAAGGGCAGGGACTGGAAACACCATATATTTT	CAWSVRAGTGNTIYF
14	TRBV27	NA	TRBJ1-6	TRBD1	TGTGCCAGCAGGGAGGGACAGAATTCAATACCCCTCCACTTT	CASREGQNSIPLHF
14	TRBV6-1	NA	TRBJ1-5	NA	TGTGCCAGCAGGACAGCACTTAGCAATCAGCCCCAGCATTTT	CASRTALSNQPQHF
16	TRBV7-2	NA	TRBJ1-5	NA	TGTGCCAGCAGCTCGCCCATGGGACTCAGCAATCAGCCCCAGCATTTT	CASSSPMGLSNQPQHF
17	TRBV4-1	NA	TRBJ2-2	TRBD1	TGCGCCAGCAGCCAAGCCTCGACAGGGAGGAACACCGGGGAGCTGTTTTTT	CASSQASTGRNTGELFF
11	TRBV6-1	NA	TRBJ2-7	TRBD2	TGTGCCAGCACAGCGGGAGACGAGCAGTACTTC	CASTAGDEQYF
16	TRBV9	NA	TRBJ2-5	NA	TGTGCCAGCAGCGGAGAACGGATTAGCGTCGGGGAGACCCAGTACTTC	CASSGERISVGETQYF
15	TRBV28	NA	TRBJ1-6	NA	TGTGCCAGCAGTCCACACATAATCTATAATTCACCCCTCCACTTT	CASSPHIIYNSPLHF